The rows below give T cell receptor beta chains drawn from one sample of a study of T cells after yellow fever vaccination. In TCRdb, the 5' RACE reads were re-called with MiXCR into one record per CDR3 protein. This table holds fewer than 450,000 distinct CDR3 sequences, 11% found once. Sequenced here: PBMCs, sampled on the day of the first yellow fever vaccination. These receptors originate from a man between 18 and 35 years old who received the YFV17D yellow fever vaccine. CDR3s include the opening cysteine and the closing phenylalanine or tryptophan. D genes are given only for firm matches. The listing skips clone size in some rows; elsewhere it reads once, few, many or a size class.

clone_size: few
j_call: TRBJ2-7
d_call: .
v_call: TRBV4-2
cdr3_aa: CASSRLEENSVGEQYF
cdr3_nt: TGTGCCAGCAGCCGCCTTGAGGAAAATAGCGTGGGCGAGCAGTACTTC

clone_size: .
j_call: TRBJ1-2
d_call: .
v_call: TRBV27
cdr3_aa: CASSLWGCWFNYGYTF
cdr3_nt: TGTGCCAGCAGTTTATGGGGGTGTTGGTTTAACTATGGCTACACCTTC

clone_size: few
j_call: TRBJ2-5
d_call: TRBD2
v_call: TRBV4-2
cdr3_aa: CASSQGLAGERSETQYF
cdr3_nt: TGTGCCAGCAGCCAGGGACTAGCGGGGGAGAGGAGCGAGACCCAGTACTTC

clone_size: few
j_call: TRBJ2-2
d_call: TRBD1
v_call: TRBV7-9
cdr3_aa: CAIRQPGTGAGELFF
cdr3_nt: TGTGCCATCCGCCAGCCCGGGACAGGGGCCGGGGAGCTGTTTTTT

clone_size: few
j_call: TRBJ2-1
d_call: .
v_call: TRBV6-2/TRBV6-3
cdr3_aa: CASSTPTYSYNEQFF
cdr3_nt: TGTGCCAGCAGTACGCCGACCTATTCCTACAATGAGCAGTTCTTC

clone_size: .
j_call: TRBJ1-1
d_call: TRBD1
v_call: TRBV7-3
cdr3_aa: CASSLRGTGDTEAFF
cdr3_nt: TGTGCCAGCAGCTTAAGGGGCACAGGGGACACTGAAGCTTTCTTT

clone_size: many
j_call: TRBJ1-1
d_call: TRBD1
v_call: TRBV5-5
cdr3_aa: CASSFATGGTEAFF
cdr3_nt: TGTGCCAGCAGCTTCGCTACAGGGGGCACTGAAGCTTTCTTT

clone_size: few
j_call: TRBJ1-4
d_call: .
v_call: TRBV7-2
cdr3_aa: CASSSPTGSATNEKLFF
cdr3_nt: TGTGCCAGCAGCTCCCCGACAGGTTCTGCAACTAATGAAAAACTGTTTTTT

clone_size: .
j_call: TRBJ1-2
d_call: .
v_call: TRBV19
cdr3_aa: CASTQTAGGYTF
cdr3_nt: TGTGCCAGTACTCAGACGGCAGGGGGCTACACCTTC

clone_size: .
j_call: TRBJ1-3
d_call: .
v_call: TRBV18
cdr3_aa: CASSSANSGNTIYF
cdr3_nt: TGTGCCAGCTCATCGGCCAACTCTGGAAACACCATATATTTT

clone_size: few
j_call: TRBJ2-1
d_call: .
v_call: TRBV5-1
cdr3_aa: CASSLYQGIGTFEGNEQFF
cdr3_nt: TGCGCCAGCAGCTTGTATCAGGGAATCGGGACTTTCGAGGGAAATGAGCAGTTCTTC

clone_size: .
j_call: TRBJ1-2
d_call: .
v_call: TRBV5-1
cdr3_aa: CASSGAPGFNYGYTF
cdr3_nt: TGCGCCAGCAGCGGAGCGCCTGGTTTTAACTATGGCTACACCTTC

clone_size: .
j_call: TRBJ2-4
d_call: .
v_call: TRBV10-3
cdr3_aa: CAISEVELLAKNIQYF
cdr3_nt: TGTGCCATCAGTGAGGTAGAGCTACTAGCCAAAAACATTCAGTACTTC

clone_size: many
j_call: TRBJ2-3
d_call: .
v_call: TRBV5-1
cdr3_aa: CASSLATSGTDTQYF
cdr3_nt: TGCGCCAGCAGCTTGGCCACCAGTGGTACAGATACGCAGTATTTT

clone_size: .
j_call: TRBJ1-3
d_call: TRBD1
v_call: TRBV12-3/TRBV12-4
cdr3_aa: CAVERDSGNTIYF
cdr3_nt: TGTGCCGTCGAGAGGGACAGCGGAAACACCATATATTTT

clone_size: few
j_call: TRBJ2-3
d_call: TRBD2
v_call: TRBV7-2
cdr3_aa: CASSFAGGVDTQYF
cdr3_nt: TGTGCCAGCAGCTTCGCGGGGGGAGTAGATACGCAGTATTTT

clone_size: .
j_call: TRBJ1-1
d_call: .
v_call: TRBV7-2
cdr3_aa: CASSLSGGGPGGAFF
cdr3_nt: TGTGCCAGCAGCCTCTCCGGGGGGGGACCCGGGGGTGCTTTCTTT

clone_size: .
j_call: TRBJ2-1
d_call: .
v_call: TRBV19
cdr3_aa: CASSTPDPSSYNEQFF
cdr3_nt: TGTGCCAGTAGTACGCCAGATCCTAGCTCCTACAATGAGCAGTTCTTC

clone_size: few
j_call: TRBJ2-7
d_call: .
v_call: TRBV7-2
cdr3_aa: CASSIDSGLPYEQYF
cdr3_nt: TGTGCCAGCAGCATCGACTCGGGACTCCCCTACGAGCAGTACTTC

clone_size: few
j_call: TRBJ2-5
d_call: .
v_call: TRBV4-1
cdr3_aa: CASSQDRNQETQYF
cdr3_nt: TGCGCCAGCAGCCAAGACAGGAACCAAGAGACCCAGTACTTC

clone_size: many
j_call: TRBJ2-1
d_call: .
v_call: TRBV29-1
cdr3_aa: CSVEAAYNEQFF
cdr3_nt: TGCAGCGTTGAAGCGGCCTACAATGAGCAGTTCTTC

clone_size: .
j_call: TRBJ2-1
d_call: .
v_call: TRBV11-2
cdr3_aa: CASSHPIIRRRSYNEQFF
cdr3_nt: TGTGCCAGCAGCCACCCGATCATACGTAGACGGTCCTACAATGAGCAGTTCTTC

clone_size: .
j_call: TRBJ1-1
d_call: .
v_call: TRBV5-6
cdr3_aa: CASSLPGKYAEAFF
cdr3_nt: TGTGCCAGCAGCTTGCCAGGAAAATATGCTGAAGCTTTCTTT

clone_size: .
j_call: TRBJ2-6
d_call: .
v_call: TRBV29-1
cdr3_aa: CSVETGRHSGANVLTF
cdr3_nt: TGCAGCGTTGAAACGGGGCGGCACTCTGGGGCCAACGTCCTGACTTTC

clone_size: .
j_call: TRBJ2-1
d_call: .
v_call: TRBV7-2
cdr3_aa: CASSQSGYEQFF
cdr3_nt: TGTGCCAGCAGCCAGTCGGGTTATGAGCAGTTCTTC

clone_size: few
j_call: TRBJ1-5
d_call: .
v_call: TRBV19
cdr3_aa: CASSPRARDQPQHF
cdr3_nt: TGTGCCAGTAGTCCGAGGGCGCGGGATCAGCCCCAGCATTTT

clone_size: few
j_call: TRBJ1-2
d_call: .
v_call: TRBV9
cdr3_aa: CASSVDSGSGYTF
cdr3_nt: TGTGCCAGCAGCGTAGATTCAGGATCCGGCTACACCTTC

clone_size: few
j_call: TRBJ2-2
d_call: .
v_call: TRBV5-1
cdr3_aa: CASSGREVTGELFF
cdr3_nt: TGCGCCAGCAGCGGCAGGGAGGTCACCGGGGAGCTGTTTTTT

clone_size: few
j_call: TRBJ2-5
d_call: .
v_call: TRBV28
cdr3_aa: CASSPAGAQGTQYF
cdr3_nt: TGTGCCAGCAGTCCCGCGGGGGCCCAGGGGACCCAGTACTTC

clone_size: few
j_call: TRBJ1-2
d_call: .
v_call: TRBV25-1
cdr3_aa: CASSEYLQGQGYTF
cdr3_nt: TGTGCCAGCAGTGAATATTTGCAGGGACAAGGCTACACCTTC

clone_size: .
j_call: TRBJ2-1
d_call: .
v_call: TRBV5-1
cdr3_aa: CASSGPDSYNEQFF
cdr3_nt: TGCGCCAGCAGCGGACCGGACTCCTACAATGAGCAGTTCTTC

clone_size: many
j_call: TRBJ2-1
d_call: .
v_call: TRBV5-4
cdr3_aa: CASSTTKDNEQFF
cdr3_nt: TGTGCCAGCAGCACCACGAAGGACAATGAGCAGTTCTTC

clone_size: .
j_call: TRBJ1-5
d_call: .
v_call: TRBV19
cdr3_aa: CASGGEAVNQPQHF
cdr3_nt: TGTGCCAGTGGGGGGGAGGCGGTCAATCAGCCCCAGCATTTT

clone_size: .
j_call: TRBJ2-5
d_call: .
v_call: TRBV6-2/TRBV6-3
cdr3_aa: CASSSGLTQYF
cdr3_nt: TGTGCCAGCAGTTCTGGTCTAACCCAGTACTTC

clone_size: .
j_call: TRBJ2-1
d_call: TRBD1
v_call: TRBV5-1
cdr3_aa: CASSLGQGAHNEQFF
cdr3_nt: TGCGCCAGCAGCTTGGGGCAGGGGGCACACAATGAGCAGTTCTTC